This entry lists 26 T cell receptor beta chains sequenced from one sample in a study of shared clonotypes between healthy human individuals. Sequencing was performed with immunoSEQ multiplex PCR; in TCRdb, only in-frame clones are kept and a portion is missing. The sample yields approximately 100,000 clones, around 65% seen once. The sequenced sample consisted of memory CD8+ T cells sorted from blood. Subset defined: CD45RO+ cells pooled with CCR7-negative TemRA cells. The receptors derive from a woman under 40 in good health.

This clone was seen at least ten times. This chain connects TRBV7-6 to TRBJ1-5; 8 bases line up with TRBD1. The CDR3 has 16 residues. The V and J ends lost 0 bases and 5 bases, in that order; junction bases with no gene match: 6. Germline assignment: CDR1 SGHVS and CDR2 FNYEAQ. This CDR3 is CASSLAADRDDQPQHF. In DNA form, the CDR3 reads TGTGCCAGCAGCTTAGCTGCGGACAGGGATGATCAGCCCCAGCATTTT.

This clone is labeled as medium-sized. The rearrangement joins TRBV6-4 to TRBJ2-2; 11 bases agree with TRBD2. The CDR3 covers 16 residues. V lost 4 bases to trimming and J lost 1 base; unmatched junction nucleotides: 2. CDR1 and CDR2 (germline): MRHNA, SNTAGT. The DNA of the CDR3 is TGTGCCAGCAGTGGCGGACTAGCGGGGAACACCGGGGAGCTGTTTTTT. Amino acid sequence: CASSGGLAGNTGELFF.

The chain has TRBV7-6 and TRBJ2-7; 10 nucleotides match TRBD1. The CDR3 has 14 amino acids. Germline lookup yields CDR1 SGHVS and CDR2 FNYEAQ. The V segment lost 5 bases and the J segment 4 bases; nucleotides outside the gene matches: 5. CDR3 nucleotide sequence: TGTGCCAGCAGCCCAAGACAGGGGGCGTACGAGCAGTACTTC. It is translated as CASSPRQGAYEQYF.

The V call is TRBV2, the J call TRBJ2-7; D may be TRBD1 (5 bases). Germline-derived CDR1 and CDR2 are SNHLY and FYNNEI. The V end lost 2 bases, the J end lost 3 bases, and 8 bases lay between the germline ends. The CDR3 is 13 residues long. The chain's CDR3 is CASSEWGRYEQYF. DNA for the CDR3: TGTGCCAGCAGTGAATGGGGCCGCTACGAGCAGTACTTC.

The rearrangement joins TRBV9 to TRBJ2-5; 7 bases are shared with TRBD2. Germline V gene sequence: CDR1 SGDLS, CDR2 YYNGEE. The V gene end was trimmed by 0 bases and the J gene end by 4 bases; junction bases not matched to a gene: 15. CDR3 length equals 18 residues. The CDR3 DNA sequence: TGTGCCAGCAGCGTAGCGTCTGGAGGGGAGGGCCCAGGAGAGACCCAGTACTTC. Amino acids: CASSVASGGEGPGETQYF.

As to this clone: Germline is not matched at one junction end, which may reflect a read error. J is TRBJ1-2 and V is TRBV29-1, with 8 bases identical to TRBD1. Germline V gene lookup returns CDR1 SQVTM and CDR2 ANQGSEA. This CDR3 region has 15 residues. CDR3 residues: CSAYHPPPQGGFIAF. The CDR3 DNA reads TGCAGCGCGTATCACCCCCCCCCACAGGGGGGGTTTATCGCCTTC.

The chain combines TRBV4-1 with TRBJ2-2; D gene uncertain. In germline, CDR1 is MGHRA, CDR2 YSYEKL. The V end was cut by 2 bases, the J end by 7 bases, with 8 bases between. This CDR3 has 13 amino acids. The CDR3 bases are TGCGCCAGCAGCCAACGGGTAGTCGGGGAGCTGTTTTTT. Translating it yields CASSQRVVGELFF.

This clone was counted ten times or more. The J gene is TRBJ1-3, the V gene TRBV2; TRBD1 agrees at 8 bases. This CDR3 spans 15 amino acids. CDR1 and CDR2 from the germline V gene are SNHLY and FYNNEI. J lost 3 bases, V lost 6 bases, and 7 bases had no gene match. This chain's CDR3 is CASSQGAGNGNTIYF. DNA for the CDR3: TGTGCCAGCAGCCAGGGGGCGGGAAATGGAAACACCATATATTTT.

This clone occurred once. The chain employs TRBV25-1 and TRBJ2-5; D unclear. The CDR3 consists of 13 residues. V shed 2 bases and J shed 4 bases, with 8 bases lying between them. Germline CDR1 and CDR2: MGHDK and SYGVNS. The DNA for the CDR3 is TGTGCCAGCAGTGAAGCGTCGCCAGAGACCCAGTACTTC. As protein: CASSEASPETQYF.

The chain recombines TRBV6-5 with TRBJ2-2, with D uncertain. Trimming shortened V by 10 bases and J by 4 bases, and 7 bases separated the two germline ends. The CDR3 has 11 amino acids. Germline CDR1 MNHEY, CDR2 SVGAGI. This chain's CDR3 is CATLSTGELFF. The CDR3 region has the DNA TGTGCCACCCTGAGCACCGGGGAGCTGTTTTTT.

Only a few counts were recorded for this clone. At the DNA level, this CDR3 is encoded by other sequences in the same sample as well. J is TRBJ2-3 and V is TRBV6-4, with TRBD2 matching over 9 bases. CDR1 and CDR2 from the germline V gene are MRHNA and SNTAGT. The CDR3 is 16 residues long. V was clipped by 0 bases and J by 2 bases; unmatched bases: 3. CDR3 nucleotides: TGTGCCAGCAGTGACTCAGCGGGAGGTTCCACAGATACGCAGTATTTT. Encoded protein: CASSDSAGGSTDTQYF.

This clone was counted at least ten times. V and J are TRBV21-1 and TRBJ1-6; the D call TRBD1 from the table was never checked on the DNA. TRBV21-1 is a recognized pseudogene. CDR3 size: 16 residues. CDR3 sequence: CASSKKAGLANSPLHF. CDR3 nucleotides: TGTGCCAGCAGCAAAAAGGCAGGGCTCGCCAATTCACCCCTCCACTTT.

This clone appeared a single time. The V gene is TRBV27, the J gene TRBJ1-4; D call uncertain. The CDR3 is 15 amino acids. The germline V gene has CDR1 MNHEY and CDR2 SMNVEV (reference sequence). Trimming shortened V by 7 bases and J by 4 bases, and 16 bases separated the two germline ends. The CDR3 nucleotides read TGTGCCAGCAAGCGAATGGCCGGATTTAATGAAAAACTGTTTTTT. Encoded protein: CASKRMAGFNEKLFF.

This clone was counted ten times or more. The chain carries TRBV25-1 and TRBJ1-1; D might be TRBD1 (5 bases). CDR1 is MGHDK and CDR2 is SYGVNS in the germline V gene. The CDR3 has 15 amino acids. The germline V and J ends were trimmed by 3 bases and 1 base, with 12 bases remaining between them. CDR3 residues: CASSEIQGGNTEAFF. In DNA, the CDR3 is TGTGCCAGCAGTGAGATTCAGGGTGGGAACACTGAAGCTTTCTTT.

V gene TRBV6-8 combines with J gene TRBJ2-7; TRBD1 aligns across 8 bases. The trim removed 3 bases at V and 0 bases at J, leaving 10 bases unmatched. Germline V CDR1 and CDR2: MNHGY, SAAAGT. The CDR3 spans 17 residues. The CDR3 sequence: CASSYQGWDRSSYEQYF. CDR3 coding DNA: TGTGCCAGCAGTTATCAGGGATGGGACAGGTCCTCCTACGAGCAGTACTTC.

The table lists this clone with a few counts. This sequence joins TRBV5-5 and TRBJ2-1; 13 positions agree with TRBD2. There are 15 residues in the CDR3. With 4 bases clipped from V and 6 bases from J, the junction kept 4 bases outside the gene matches. Germline V gene sequence: CDR1 SGHKS, CDR2 YYEKEE (reference sequence). CDR3 residues: CASSLLAGGGNEQFF. The CDR3 bases are TGTGCCAGCAGCCTACTAGCGGGAGGGGGCAATGAGCAGTTCTTC. The full variable domain, rest sourced from reference TRBV5-5 and TRBJ2-1, is DAGVTQSPTHLIKTRGQQVTLRCSPISGHKSVSWYQQVLGQGPQFIFQYYEKEERGRGNFPDRFSARQFPNYSSELNVNALLLGDSALYLCASSLLAGGGNEQFFGPGTRLTVL.

The V and J genes are TRBV4-1 and TRBJ1-5; TRBD1 might be the D (6 bases). V was cut by 1 base and J by 1 base, with 8 bases left in between. The CDR3 is 15 amino acids. Looked up from germline, CDR1 is MGHRA and CDR2 is YSYEKL. The DNA of the CDR3 is TGCGCCAGCAGCCAAGTCCAGGGGAGCAATCAGCCCCAGCATTTT. This gives the protein CASSQVQGSNQPQHF.

V is TRBV5-1 and J is TRBJ2-1; TRBD1 matches 10 bases. The trim removed 2 bases at V and 2 bases at J, leaving 4 bases unmatched. This CDR3 has 16 residues. CDR1 is SGHRS, CDR2 YFSETQ, per germline. The CDR3 is CASSFTGQGAYNEQFF. In DNA, the CDR3 is TGCGCCAGCAGCTTTACCGGACAGGGGGCCTACAATGAGCAGTTCTTC. Full variable domain (remainder filled in from reference TRBV5-1 and TRBJ2-1): KAGVTQTPRYLIKTRGQQVTLSCSPISGHRSVSWYQQTPGQGLQFLFEYFSETQRNKGNFPGRFSGRQFSNSRSEMNVSTLELGDSALYLCASSFTGQGAYNEQFFGPGTRLTVL.

V usage is TRBV9 and J usage is TRBJ2-7, with TRBD1 as a possible D gene (6 bases). The germline V gene has CDR1 SGDLS and CDR2 YYNGEE. V dropped 3 bases and J dropped 2 bases, with 9 bases sitting between them. The CDR3 has 13 amino acids. Written as DNA, the CDR3 is TGTGCCAGCAGCGCGGGGACAACCTACGAGCAGTACTTC. It codes for CASSAGTTYEQYF. The whole variable domain, filled in from reference TRBV9 and TRBJ2-7, reads DSGVTQTPKHLITATGQRVTLRCSPRSGDLSVYWYQQSLDQGLQFLIQYYNGEERAKGNILERFSAQQFPDLHSELNLSSLELGDSALYFCASSAGTTYEQYFGPGTRLTVT.

The chain is built from TRBV7-3 and TRBJ2-7, with D uncertain. Germline CDR1 is SGHTA and CDR2 is FQGTGA. V was shortened by 1 base and J by 5 bases, with 15 bases between the two germline ends. The CDR3 is 15 residues long. The CDR3 sequence is CASSLSSVPQNEQYF. The CDR3 region has the DNA TGTGCCAGCAGCTTAAGTTCGGTCCCCCAGAACGAGCAGTACTTC.

The table lists this clone with a count of one. This chain connects TRBV2 to TRBJ1-1, with D perhaps matching TRBD1 (6 bases). This CDR3 is 15 amino acids long. The germline V gene encodes CDR1 SNHLY and CDR2 FYNNEI. The V end was cut by 3 bases, the J end by 5 bases, with 16 bases between. CDR3 in amino acids: CASSDEGHPGTEAFF. Written as DNA, the CDR3 is TGTGCCAGCAGTGACGAGGGACACCCGGGGACTGAAGCTTTCTTT.

The V and J genes are TRBV28 and TRBJ1-5; D unresolved. Germline loops: CDR1 MDHEN, CDR2 SYDVKM. The CDR3 runs to 15 residues. V lost 2 bases, J lost 3 bases, and 11 bases lay in between. CDR3 amino acids: CASSLRFYLNQPQHF. In nucleotides, the CDR3 is TGTGCCAGCAGTTTAAGGTTTTATCTCAATCAGCCCCAGCATTTT.

By sample fraction, this clone is medium-sized. Other nucleotide sequences from this sample produce the same CDR3. The rearrangement links TRBV6-1 to TRBJ2-7, with D perhaps given as TRBD1 or TRBD2 (6 bases each). Germline V gives CDR1 MNHNS, CDR2 SASEGT. Trimming took 4 bases from V and 0 from J, leaving 10 bases between them. This CDR3 contains 14 residues. The CDR3 DNA follows: TGTGCCAGCAGTGGGAGGGGGAGCTCCTACGAGCAGTACTTC. It encodes CASSGRGSSYEQYF.

The rearrangement links TRBV27 to TRBJ2-3, with D possibly TRBD2 on 5 matching bases. CDR1 MNHEY and CDR2 SMNVEV come from the germline V gene (reference sequence). This CDR3 has 12 residues. The V end was cut by 6 bases, the J end by 4 bases, with 8 bases between. In nucleotides, the CDR3 is TGTGCCAGCAGCGCCGGGGCAGATACGCAGTATTTT. This translates into CASSAGADTQYF.

The chain links TRBV27 to TRBJ1-1, with D possibly being TRBD1 (5 bases). The V end lost 4 bases, the J end lost 8 bases, and 14 bases lay between the germline ends. Germline V gives CDR1 MNHEY, CDR2 SMNVEV (reference sequence). The CDR3 has 13 amino acids. In nucleotides, the CDR3 is TGTGCCAGCAGTTCATTGGACGGGGCGGAAGCTTTCTTT. It yields the protein CASSSLDGAEAFF.

This clone was counted at least ten times. The rearrangement joins TRBV25-1 to TRBJ2-2; D is uncertain. Looked up from germline, CDR1 is MGHDK and CDR2 is SYGVNS. V dropped 2 bases and J dropped 5 bases, with 6 bases sitting between them. The CDR3 is 13 residues long. Here the CDR3 reads CASSEGPTGELFF. Written as DNA, the CDR3 is TGTGCCAGCAGTGAAGGCCCGACCGGGGAGCTGTTTTTT.